A single sample is the source of the 30 T cell receptor beta chains below, sequenced in a study of radiotherapy plus CTLA-4 blockade in lung cancer (dated by TCRdb to 2017 to 2018). The method behind the library was the immunoSEQ multiplex PCR assay. The immuneACCESS repertoire file appears here via TCRdb, limited to in-frame rearrangements. These files lack a portion of the clones; in checked studies, under half of the deficit traces to unresolved V genes, and the cause of the others is not known. Within this sample are about 80,000 clones, with 78% of them counted one time only. 22% of the sample is held by the ten biggest clonotypes. Sample: peripheral blood, taken from a patient treated with radiotherapy plus ipilimumab. Every receptor here comes from a human donor with non-small cell lung cancer whose response to radiotherapy plus ipilimumab could not be evaluated. Some clones in this sample may be carry-over from other donors' samples.

J is TRBJ2-3 and V is TRBV7-2; the match to TRBD2 covers 12 bases. The CDR3 is 18 amino acids. The V gene end was trimmed by 4 bases and the J gene end by 4 bases; junction bases not matched to a gene: 12. The germline CDR1 and CDR2 sequences are SGHTA and FQGNSA. Written as DNA, the CDR3 is TGTGCCAGCAGCTCCGCAGGGCTAGCGGGGGGGGTGGCAGATACGCAGTATTTT. This encodes CASSSAGLAGGVADTQYF.

V is TRBV19 and J is TRBJ2-1, with D perhaps TRBD2 (6 bases). Looked up from germline, CDR1 is LNHDA and CDR2 is SQIVND (reference sequence). With 3 bases removed from V and 13 bases from J, the gap between germline ends came to 13 bases. The CDR3 is 12 residues long. The chain's CDR3 is CASSIGGRRQFF. CDR3 coding DNA: TGTGCCAGTAGTATCGGGGGAAGGCGTCAGTTCTTC.

The rearrangement uses TRBV5-1 and TRBJ2-5; 8 bases fit TRBD2. Germline V CDR1 and CDR2: SGHRS, YFSETQ. CDR3 length equals 15 residues. Trimming took 3 bases from V and 1 from J; bases not matched to a gene: 5. DNA of the CDR3: TGCGCCAGCAGCTCCAGAACTAGCGGCCAAGAGACCCAGTACTTC. Protein product: CASSSRTSGQETQYF.

This clone occurred once. The rearrangement links TRBV5-1 to TRBJ1-1; 7 bases are a match to TRBD1. Germline CDR1 is SGHRS and CDR2 is YFSETQ. Trimming took 0 bases from V and 1 from J; bases not matched to a gene: 3. The CDR3 totals 15 residues. The CDR3, as DNA: TGCGCCAGCAGCTTGGGACAGGGTGGGAACACTGAAGCTTTCTTT. This encodes CASSLGQGGNTEAFF. Full variable domain (outside the CDR3, taken from reference TRBV5-1 and TRBJ1-1): KAGVTQTPRYLIKTRGQQVTLSCSPISGHRSVSWYQQTPGQGLQFLFEYFSETQRNKGNFPGRFSGRQFSNSRSEMNVSTLELGDSALYLCASSLGQGGNTEAFFGQGTRLTVV.

This clone is medium-sized. The V and J genes are TRBV7-6 and TRBJ1-2; D unresolved. V gave up 0 bases and J gave up 6 bases, with 8 bases separating them. In germline, CDR1 is SGHVS, CDR2 FNYEAQ. This CDR3 has 13 residues. In DNA form, the CDR3 reads TGTGCCAGCAGCTTAGCGCCCGGGGATGGCTACACCTTC. This gives the protein CASSLAPGDGYTF.

The CDR3 loop reads CASSWAGTDSYNEQFF. CDR3 DNA: TGTGCCAGCAGTTGGGCGGGGACAGATTCCTACAATGAGCAGTTCTTC. V is TRBV27 and J is TRBJ2-1; TRBD1 is a possible D gene (7 bases). Germline V gives CDR1 MNHEY, CDR2 SMNVEV (reference sequence). The V and J ends lost 4 bases and 1 base respectively, with 14 bases between them. The CDR3 spans 16 residues.

The chain is built from TRBV18 and TRBJ1-5; possibly TRBD1 for D (5 bases). The CDR3 length is 17 residues. The V gene lost 2 bases and the J gene lost 0 bases, with 14 bases spanning the gap. Germline assignment: CDR1 KGHSH and CDR2 LQKENI. CDR3 sequence: CASSPNLQAYSNQPQHF. The CDR3 DNA sequence: TGTGCCAGCTCACCAAATTTACAGGCTTATAGCAATCAGCCCCAGCATTTT.

This clone was picked up a small number of times. J is TRBJ2-7 and V is TRBV10-3; the match to TRBD1 covers 8 bases. Germline values: CDR1 ENHRY, CDR2 SYGVKD. V lost 6 bases, J lost 6 bases, and 7 bases stayed unmatched. There are 13 residues in the CDR3. The CDR3 protein is CAIRSGTGPEQYF. CDR3 DNA: TGTGCCATCAGATCCGGGACAGGACCCGAGCAGTACTTC.

This rearrangement joins TRBV6-5 to TRBJ1-5, with D uncertain. The CDR3 length is 14 residues. V lost 6 bases, J lost 6 bases, and 15 bases lay in between. The germline V gene has CDR1 MNHEY and CDR2 SVGAGI. CDR3 protein: CASSQEKGGQPQHF. DNA of the CDR3: TGTGCCAGCAGCCAGGAAAAGGGAGGTCAGCCCCAGCATTTT.

The chain is built from TRBV29-1 and TRBJ2-5, with a tentative D call TRBD2 (5 bases). This CDR3 has 15 amino acids. Trimming shortened V by 3 bases and J by 0 bases, and 14 bases separated the two germline ends. Germline CDR1 SQVTM, CDR2 ANQGSEA. The chain's CDR3 is CSVDCVGVYQETQYF. CDR3 sequence (DNA): TGCAGCGTTGATTGTGTCGGGGTGTACCAAGAGACCCAGTACTTC.

V and J are TRBV7-8 and TRBJ1-2, with a weak D call TRBD1 (6 bases). The CDR3 covers 15 residues. Trimming shortened V by 5 bases and J by 2 bases, and 15 bases separated the two germline ends. Per germline, CDR1 SGHVS and CDR2 FQNEAQ. CDR3 DNA: TGTGCCAGCAGCCCCCCGACAGGACCCAACTATGGCTACACCTTC. Translating gives CASSPPTGPNYGYTF.

This chain connects TRBV7-8 to TRBJ1-1, with a tentative D call TRBD1 (6 bases). CDR1 is SGHVS and CDR2 is FQNEAQ in the germline V gene. The CDR3 length is 13 residues. Trimming stripped 1 base from V and 5 bases from J, with 8 bases between. CDR3 DNA sequence: TGTGCCAGCAGCTTAGGAGGGGGAACTGAAGCTTTCTTT. It translates to CASSLGGGTEAFF.

This sequence joins TRBV9 and TRBJ2-1; the D gene is possibly TRBD2 (6 bases). Looked up from germline, CDR1 is SGDLS and CDR2 is YYNGEE. The length of the CDR3 is 15 residues. Trimming removed 2 bases at V and 6 bases at J, with 15 bases between. As DNA, the CDR3 is TGTGCCAGCAGCGTTGGGGACTTTCCCCCCAATGAGCAGTTCTTC. This gives the protein CASSVGDFPPNEQFF.

The rearrangement links TRBV5-1 to TRBJ2-3, with 10 bases that match TRBD2. CDR1 and CDR2 from the germline V gene are SGHRS and YFSETQ. The CDR3 runs to 15 residues. Trimming removed 6 bases from V and 5 bases from J; junction bases left unmatched: 9. Here the CDR3 reads CASKVAGGQGDTQYF. CDR3 bases: TGCGCCAGCAAGGTAGCGGGGGGCCAAGGAGATACGCAGTATTTT.

This chain links TRBV7-2 with TRBJ2-1; 8 bases agree with TRBD2. After removal of 5 bases from V and 3 bases from J, the junction contained 6 bases not matched to a gene. CDR3 length: 15 residues. Germline CDR1 reads SGHTA; CDR2 reads FQGNSA. CDR3 sequence reads: CASSVGGGIYNEQFF. In DNA, the CDR3 is TGTGCCAGCAGCGTCGGGGGGGGCATCTACAATGAGCAGTTCTTC.

The V gene is TRBV28, the J gene TRBJ1-1; the D gene is possibly TRBD1 (5 bases). The germline gives CDR1 MDHEN, CDR2 SYDVKM. The length of the CDR3 is 12 residues. The V gene lost 6 bases and the J gene lost 11 bases, with 16 bases spanning the gap. The CDR3 nucleotides are TGTGCCAGCAGCCCCTTGGTACAGGAGGCTTTCTTT. The encoded protein is CASSPLVQEAFF.

The CDR3 region has the DNA TGTGCCAGCAGCTTAGGGCCCCGCGGTTACGAGCAGTACTTC. Its translation: CASSLGPRGYEQYF. V is TRBV11-3 and J is TRBJ2-7; D remains ambiguous. The germline V gene encodes CDR1 SGHNT and CDR2 YENEEA. The CDR3 sequence is 14 residues long. The V end was cut by 1 base, the J end by 4 bases, with 11 bases between. Looking up the rest from reference TRBV11-3 and TRBJ2-7 gives the full variable domain: EAGVVQSPRYKIIEKKQPVAFWCNPISGHNTLYWYLQNLGQGPELLIRYENEEAVDDSQLPKDRFSAERLKGVDSTLKIQPAELGDSAVYLCASSLGPRGYEQYFGPGTRLTVT.

This chain uses TRBV5-4 with TRBJ2-7; D might be TRBD2 (7 bases). The CDR3 runs 16 residues. Germline CDR1 reads SGHNT; CDR2 reads YYREEE (reference sequence). V lost 0 bases and J lost 1, with 14 bases in between. CDR3 sequence reads: CASSLGRGGASYEQYF. The CDR3 DNA reads as TGTGCCAGCAGCTTGGGTAGAGGGGGGGCATCCTACGAGCAGTACTTC.

There are a few counts of this clone. The chain employs TRBV29-1 and TRBJ2-1, with 7 bases aligning to TRBD1. CDR1 and CDR2 (germline): SQVTM, ANQGSEA. The CDR3 sequence is 13 residues long. V lost 6 bases, J lost 4 bases, and 6 bases stayed unmatched. Here the CDR3 reads CSVTGVTYNEQFF. CDR3 nucleotide sequence: TGCAGCGTAACAGGGGTTACTTACAATGAGCAGTTCTTC.

The chain uses TRBV4-1 and TRBJ2-7, with a possible D match to TRBD1 (6 bases). Germline-derived CDR1 and CDR2 are MGHRA and YSYEKL. The CDR3 covers 15 residues. Trimming removed 3 bases at V and 4 bases at J, with 16 bases between. CDR3 bases: TGCGCCAGCAGCCATCAATGGGGGCGTTTGTACGAGCAGTACTTC. It translates to CASSHQWGRLYEQYF.

The chain employs TRBV5-6 and TRBJ2-1; the match to TRBD2 covers 11 bases. Trimming at V came to 4 bases and at J to 8 bases, leaving 5 bases not matched to a gene. The CDR3 covers 14 residues. The germline CDR1 and CDR2 sequences are SGHDT and YYEEEE. CDR3: CASSTYSGRDEQFF. Here the CDR3 DNA reads TGTGCCAGCAGCACTTATAGCGGGAGGGATGAGCAGTTCTTC.

V is TRBV6-6 and J is TRBJ1-1; possible D gene TRBD1, 6 bases. CDR1 is MNHNY, CDR2 SVGAGI, per germline (reference sequence). V was pared by 3 bases and J by 11 bases, with 13 bases between. This CDR3 spans 12 amino acids. The CDR3 coding sequence is TGTGCCAGCAGTTATCAACAGGGCGCGGCTTTCTTT. Residues: CASSYQQGAAFF.

This clone has a handful of counts. This chain links TRBV18 with TRBJ1-1, with D hard to call. The germline V gene has CDR1 KGHSH and CDR2 LQKENI. CDR3 length equals 13 residues. The V end was cut by 3 bases, the J end by 1 base, with 6 bases between. Here the CDR3 DNA reads TGTGCCAGCTCACCCAGCGGGAACACTGAAGCTTTCTTT. This gives the protein CASSPSGNTEAFF.

The V call is TRBV28, the J call TRBJ2-5; weak D call: TRBD1 (6 bases). The CDR3 has 15 amino acids. The germline V gene encodes CDR1 MDHEN and CDR2 SYDVKM. Trimming pared 6 bases from V and 1 base from J, leaving 15 bases between. CDR3 sequence reads: CASRISTGTQETQYF. As DNA, the CDR3 is TGTGCCAGCAGGATCTCAACAGGGACCCAAGAGACCCAGTACTTC.

The chain combines TRBV5-5 with TRBJ2-7; TRBD2 agrees at 7 bases. CDR3 length: 15 amino acids. Germline V lookup: CDR1 SGHKS, CDR2 YYEKEE (reference sequence). After removal of 1 base from V and 2 bases from J, the junction contained 6 bases not matched to a gene. This chain's CDR3 is CASSLIWEGPYEQYF. The CDR3 coding sequence is TGTGCCAGCAGCTTGATATGGGAGGGCCCCTACGAGCAGTACTTC.

This clone was observed once. V and J are TRBV4-2 and TRBJ2-7; 10 bases line up with TRBD1. Germline CDR1 LGHNA, CDR2 YNFKEQ. This CDR3 has 15 amino acids. V trimming: 7 bases; J trimming: 2 bases; junction bases outside the gene matches: 8. DNA of the CDR3: TGTGCCAGCAAGAACGACAGGGGGCGCCCCTACGAGCAGTACTTC. This translates into CASKNDRGRPYEQYF.

The chain links TRBV28 to TRBJ2-5; weak D call: TRBD2 (7 bases). The tail of the sequence fits TRBJ2-7 better, so the J call may be wrong. The germline V gene has CDR1 MDHEN and CDR2 SYDVKM. The CDR3 sequence is 16 residues long. This chain's CDR3 is CASSRLGGARSYEQYF. Written as DNA, the CDR3 is TGTGCCAGCAGTCGATTAGGGGGGGCGCGATCCTACGAGCAGTACTTC.

The chain is built from TRBV6-5 and TRBJ2-7; weak D call: TRBD1 (6 bases). Germline V gene lookup returns CDR1 MNHEY and CDR2 SVGAGI. This CDR3 is 14 amino acids long. V dropped 5 bases and J dropped 3 bases, with 14 bases sitting between them. CDR3 coding DNA: TGTGCCAGCAGTGAAACGAAGGGGGTCTACGAGCAGTACTTC. Translation: CASSETKGVYEQYF.

The CDR3 here is CASSPLQGSYEQYF. The CDR3 coding sequence is TGTGCCAGTAGCCCTTTACAGGGTTCCTACGAGCAGTACTTC. The chain joins TRBV19 to TRBJ2-7, with D maybe TRBD1 (6 bases). Germline V lookup: CDR1 LNHDA, CDR2 SQIVND (reference sequence). There are 14 residues in the CDR3. Trimming stripped 6 bases from V and 1 base from J, with 13 bases between.

The chain joins TRBV7-6 to TRBJ1-2, with 7 bases fitting TRBD1. The CDR3 is 15 residues long. Germline V gene data show CDR1 as SGHVS and CDR2 as FNYEAQ. J was trimmed by 2 bases and V by 1 base; bases with no gene match: 4. Written as DNA, the CDR3 is TGTGCCAGCAGCTTAGGCCCGGGACAGAACTATGGCTACACCTTC. Translating gives CASSLGPGQNYGYTF. The complete variable domain, with remaining parts taken from reference TRBV7-6 and TRBJ1-2, reads GAGVSQSPRYKVTKRGQDVALRCDPISGHVSLYWYRQALGQGPEFLTYFNYEAQQDKSGLPNDRFSAERPEGSISTLTIQRTEQRDSAMYRCASSLGPGQNYGYTFGSGTRLTVV.